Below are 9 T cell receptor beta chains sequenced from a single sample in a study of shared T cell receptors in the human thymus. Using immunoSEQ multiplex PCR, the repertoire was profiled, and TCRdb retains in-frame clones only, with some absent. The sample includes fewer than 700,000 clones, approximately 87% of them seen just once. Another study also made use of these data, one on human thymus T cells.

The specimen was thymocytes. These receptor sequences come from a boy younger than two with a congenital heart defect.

The CDR3 DNA sequence: TGTGCCAGCAGCGTCAACGGGAGTCGTACACCTAGCACAGATACGCAGTATTTT. This codes for CASSVNGSRTPSTDTQYF. This chain connects TRBV7-4 to TRBJ2-3, with TRBD2 as a possible D gene (6 bases). V was trimmed by 5 bases and J by 0 bases, leaving 21 bases between them. Germline assignment: CDR1 SGHVT and CDR2 SQSDAQ. The CDR3 loop spans 18 amino acids.

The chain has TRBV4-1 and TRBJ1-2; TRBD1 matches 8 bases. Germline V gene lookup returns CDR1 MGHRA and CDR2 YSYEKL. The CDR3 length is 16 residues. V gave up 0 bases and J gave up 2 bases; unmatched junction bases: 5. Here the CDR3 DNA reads TGCGCCAGCAGCCAAGATCGGGACAGGAGAAACTATGGCTACACCTTC. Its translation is CASSQDRDRRNYGYTF.

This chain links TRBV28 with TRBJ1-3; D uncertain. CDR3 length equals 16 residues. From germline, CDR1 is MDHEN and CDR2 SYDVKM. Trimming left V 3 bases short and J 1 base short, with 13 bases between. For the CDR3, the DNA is TGTGCCAGCAGTTTTATGTTCTCAGGTTCTGGAAACACCATATATTTT. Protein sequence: CASSFMFSGSGNTIYF.

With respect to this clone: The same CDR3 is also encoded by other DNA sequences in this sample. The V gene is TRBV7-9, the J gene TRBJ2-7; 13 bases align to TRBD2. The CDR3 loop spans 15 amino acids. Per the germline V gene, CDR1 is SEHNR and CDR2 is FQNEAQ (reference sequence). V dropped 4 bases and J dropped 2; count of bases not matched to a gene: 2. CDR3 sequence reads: CASSSGLAGTYEQYF. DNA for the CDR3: TGTGCCAGCAGCTCGGGACTAGCGGGAACCTACGAGCAGTACTTC.

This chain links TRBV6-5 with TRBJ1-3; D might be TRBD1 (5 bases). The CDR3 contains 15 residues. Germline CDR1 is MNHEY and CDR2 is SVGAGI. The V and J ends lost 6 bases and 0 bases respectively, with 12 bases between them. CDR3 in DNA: TGTGCCAGCAGACCGACAGCCAGCTCTGGAAACACCATATATTTT. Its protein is CASRPTASSGNTIYF.

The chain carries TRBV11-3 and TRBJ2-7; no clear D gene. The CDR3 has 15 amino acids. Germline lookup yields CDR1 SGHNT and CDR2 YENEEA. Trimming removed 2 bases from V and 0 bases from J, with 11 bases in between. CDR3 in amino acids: CASSLWARPSYEQYF. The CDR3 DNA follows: TGTGCCAGCAGCTTATGGGCCAGGCCCTCCTACGAGCAGTACTTC.

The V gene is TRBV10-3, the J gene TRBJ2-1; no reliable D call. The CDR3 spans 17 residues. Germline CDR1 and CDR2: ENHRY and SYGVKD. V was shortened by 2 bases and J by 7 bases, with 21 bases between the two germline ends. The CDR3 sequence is CAISERRISLPRNEQFF. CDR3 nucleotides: TGTGCCATCAGTGAGCGAAGGATATCCTTGCCGAGGAATGAGCAGTTCTTC.

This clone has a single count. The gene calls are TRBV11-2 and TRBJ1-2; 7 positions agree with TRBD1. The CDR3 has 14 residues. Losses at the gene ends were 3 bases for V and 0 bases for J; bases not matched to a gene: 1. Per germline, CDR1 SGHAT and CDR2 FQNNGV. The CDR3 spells CASSLGQTNYGYTF. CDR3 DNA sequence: TGTGCCAGCAGCTTGGGACAGACTAACTATGGCTACACCTTC.

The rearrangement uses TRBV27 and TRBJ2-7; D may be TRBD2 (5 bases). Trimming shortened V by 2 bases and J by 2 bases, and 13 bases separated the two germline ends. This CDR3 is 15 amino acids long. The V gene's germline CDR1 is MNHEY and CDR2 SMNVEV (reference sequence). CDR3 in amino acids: CASSLGERFPYEQYF. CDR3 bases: TGTGCCAGCAGTTTAGGGGAGCGGTTTCCCTACGAGCAGTACTTC.